These 16 T cell receptor beta chains were all obtained from the same sample, sequenced in a study of cytomegalovirus exposure and HLA in healthy donors. PCR amplification relied on 60 Vbeta primers (plus 13 Jbeta primers). Clones were read by immunoSEQ multiplex PCR, and TCRdb kept only the in-frame ones, dropping some. The sample records a few hundred thousand clones, around 81% being singletons. Sequenced sample: PBMCs. The origin of the receptors is a woman aged 60-70 years in good health and CMV-seropositive.

V gene TRBV5-1 combines with J gene TRBJ2-5; tentative D call: TRBD2 (5 bases). The CDR3 has 13 amino acids. Trimming took 1 base from V and 3 from J, leaving 7 bases between them. CDR1 and CDR2 from the germline V gene are SGHRS and YFSETQ. CDR3 residues: CASSLMGEETQYF. The CDR3 DNA sequence: TGCGCCAGCAGCTTGATGGGAGAAGAGACCCAGTACTTC.

The table lists this clone with a count of one. The CDR3 bases are TGTGCCAGCAGTCCCCCAAGCGGGGCGTCTTTTCATAGCAATCAGCCCCAGCATTTT. Its translation: CASSPPSGASFHSNQPQHF. The chain is built from TRBV7-6 and TRBJ1-5; weak D call: TRBD1 (5 bases). The CDR3 is 19 amino acids. From germline, CDR1 is SGHVS and CDR2 FNYEAQ. V was trimmed by 6 bases and J by 0 bases, leaving 24 bases between them.

The chain combines TRBV11-2 with TRBJ2-7, with a weak D call TRBD2 (6 bases). Per the germline V gene, CDR1 is SGHAT and CDR2 is FQNNGV. This CDR3 region has 13 residues. V was clipped by 4 bases and J by 2 bases, with 9 bases between them. The DNA of the CDR3 is TGTGCCAGCAGCTCGGGACTGCCCTACGAGCAGTACTTC. Residues: CASSSGLPYEQYF. Full variable domain (missing parts from reference TRBV11-2 and TRBJ2-7): EAGVAQSPRYKIIEKRQSVAFWCNPISGHATLYWYQQILGQGPKLLIQFQNNGVVDDSQLPKDRFSAERLKGVDSTLKIQPAKLEDSAVYLCASSSGLPYEQYFGPGTRLTVT.

This chain connects TRBV28 to TRBJ2-1; the D is unclear. Germline CDR1 reads MDHEN; CDR2 reads SYDVKM. This CDR3 has 15 residues. Trimming cost V 2 bases and J 2 bases, with 10 bases left between them. The CDR3 DNA follows: TGTGCCAGCAGTTTACCGACTCCCCCCTACAATGAGCAGTTCTTC. Its translation is CASSLPTPPYNEQFF.

The chain has TRBV4-1 and TRBJ2-1; the match to TRBD2 covers 11 bases. Germline-derived CDR1 and CDR2 are MGHRA and YSYEKL. This CDR3 region has 17 residues. J gave up 3 bases and V 0 bases, and 4 bases lay outside the gene matches. CDR3 DNA sequence: TGCGCCAGCAGCCAAGAGGTCACTAGCGGGAGCTACAATGAGCAGTTCTTC. It specifies CASSQEVTSGSYNEQFF.

V and J are TRBV18 and TRBJ2-7; D gene unclear. Trimming stripped 5 bases from V and 4 bases from J, with 6 bases between. Germline loops: CDR1 KGHSH, CDR2 LQKENI. The CDR3 contains 11 residues. In nucleotides, the CDR3 is TGTGCCAGCTCAGGGCAGTACGAGCAGTACTTC. This translates into CASSGQYEQYF.

The chain employs TRBV4-1 and TRBJ2-7, with TRBD2 matching 7 bases. Germline assignment: CDR1 MGHRA and CDR2 YSYEKL. The CDR3 is made up of 16 amino acids. V shed 1 base and J 2 bases; nucleotides not matched to a gene: 8. The CDR3 here is CASSQGGGRRPYEQYF. CDR3 DNA: TGCGCCAGCAGCCAAGGCGGCGGGAGACGGCCCTACGAGCAGTACTTC.

In its sample, this clone was seen once. This chain joins TRBV7-2 and TRBJ2-5; the match to TRBD2 covers 9 bases. V lost 2 bases, J lost 4 bases, and 8 bases stayed unmatched. CDR1 and CDR2 (germline): SGHTA, FQGNSA. The CDR3 totals 16 residues. CDR3 region: CASSLWPSGTLETQYF. The CDR3 coding sequence is TGTGCCAGCAGCTTATGGCCTAGCGGGACCCTAGAGACCCAGTACTTC.

The chain combines TRBV7-6 with TRBJ2-1; tentative D call: TRBD2 (6 bases). The CDR3 is 13 amino acids. Per the germline V gene, CDR1 is SGHVS and CDR2 is FNYEAQ. V lost 0 bases and J lost 9, with 9 bases in between. In DNA form, the CDR3 reads TGTGCCAGCAGCTTAGCGCACGGGGGTGAGCAGTTCTTC. It is translated as CASSLAHGGEQFF.

The rearrangement joins TRBV28 to TRBJ1-1, with D possibly being TRBD1 (5 bases). Between the trimmed V and J ends, which lost 0 bases and 3 bases, there was a span of 8 bases. Per germline, CDR1 MDHEN and CDR2 SYDVKM. The CDR3 totals 14 residues. This chain's CDR3 is CASSLWGGDTEAFF. The CDR3 bases are TGTGCCAGCAGTTTATGGGGAGGGGACACTGAAGCTTTCTTT.

For this clone: The junction and the germline gene differ at one end; a read error may be behind it. The rearrangement joins TRBV5-1 to TRBJ2-1; tentative D call: TRBD2 (5 bases). Germline CDR1 and CDR2: SGHRS and YFSETQ. This CDR3 is 12 amino acids long. In DNA form, the CDR3 reads TGCACCAGCAGCTTGGCGGGTAGTGAGCAGTTCTTC. Its translation: CTSSLAGSEQFF.

The chain employs TRBV5-1 and TRBJ2-7; D is ambiguous. Germline V CDR1 and CDR2: SGHRS, YFSETQ. The CDR3 runs 14 residues. Between the trimmed V and J ends, which lost 0 bases and 3 bases, there was a span of 10 bases. CDR3 nucleotides: TGCGCCAGCAGCTTGGACTTCCAACTCTACGAGCAGTACTTC. This gives the protein CASSLDFQLYEQYF.

This clone was counted a few times. V gene TRBV6-6 combines with J gene TRBJ1-1; 8 bases match TRBD1. Germline CDR1 MNHNY, CDR2 SVGAGI (reference sequence). V dropped 1 base and J dropped 3; count of bases not matched to a gene: 4. The CDR3 is made up of 15 amino acids. CDR3 sequence: CASSYLAGGYTEAFF. The CDR3 coding sequence is TGTGCCAGCAGTTACTTAGCAGGGGGCTACACTGAAGCTTTCTTT.

The chain links TRBV11-2 to TRBJ2-3, with D perhaps matching TRBD2 (5 bases). Trimming removed 5 bases from V and 2 bases from J, with 14 bases in between. The CDR3 has 15 residues. The germline V gene has CDR1 SGHAT and CDR2 FQNNGV. The CDR3 region is CASSQRVFHTDTQYF. CDR3 coding DNA: TGTGCCAGCAGCCAGAGGGTGTTTCACACAGATACGCAGTATTTT. Drawing the rest from reference TRBV11-2 and TRBJ2-3, the complete variable domain is EAGVAQSPRYKIIEKRQSVAFWCNPISGHATLYWYQQILGQGPKLLIQFQNNGVVDDSQLPKDRFSAERLKGVDSTLKIQPAKLEDSAVYLCASSQRVFHTDTQYFGPGTRLTVL.

The chain combines TRBV9 with TRBJ1-6; D unclear. This CDR3 region has 15 residues. Trimming took off 5 bases at V and 5 bases at J, with 14 bases between the two ends. CDR1 and CDR2 from the germline V gene are SGDLS and YYNGEE. The CDR3 is CASSPLGLNNSPLHF. The CDR3 nucleotides are TGTGCCAGCAGTCCTCTTGGACTGAATAATTCACCCCTCCACTTT.

This chain connects TRBV30 to TRBJ1-1; 8 bases are shared with TRBD1. CDR3 length: 13 amino acids. Germline lookup yields CDR1 GTSNPN and CDR2 SVGIG (reference sequence). The J segment lost 11 bases and the V segment lost 4 bases, leaving 12 bases of the junction unmatched. The CDR3 DNA reads as TGTGCCTGGAACCCGGACAGGGCACAGTGGGCTTTCTTT. Translated: CAWNPDRAQWAFF.